This T cell receptor (beta chain) was observed in a study of blood T cell repertoires in COVID-19. Turning to the study itself: The United States, Italy and Spain supplied acute and convalescent COVID-19 samples. From T cells, B-cell-depleted T cells, or PBMCs came the material, which was cDNA or gDNA.

With regard to this clone: This specimen includes other DNA sequences encoding the same CDR3.

The assay was immunoSEQ multiplex PCR, and TCRdb's table has in-frame clones only and misses some. Of approximately 73,000 clones listed, 86% are singletons. Trimming removed 0 bases at V and 5 bases at J, with 12 bases between. The CDR3 spans 14 residues. Germline V gene sequence: CDR1 SGHRS, CDR2 YFSETQ. V is TRBV5-1 and J is TRBJ2-7; a possible D gene is TRBD2 (6 bases). Sequencing was done on a sample of peripheral blood. This receptor was obtained from a woman aged 55 to 70 with acute or convalescent COVID-19. CDR3 in DNA: TGCGCCAGCAGCTTGGGGGGCGGGGCAGACGAGCAGTACTTC. It encodes CASSLGGGADEQYF. Full variable domain (remainder filled in from reference TRBV5-1 and TRBJ2-7): KAGVTQTPRYLIKTRGQQVTLSCSPISGHRSVSWYQQTPGQGLQFLFEYFSETQRNKGNFPGRFSGRQFSNSRSEMNVSTLELGDSALYLCASSLGGGADEQYFGPGTRLTVT.